The 22 T cell receptor beta chains listed next were all sequenced from one sample in a study of human T cells and chemical hapten exposure. Time point in this sample: pre-sensitization, week 0. Treatment described: therapeutic diphenylcyclopropenone sensitization with weekly scalp DPC. From the RACE reads, TCRdb called clonotypes with MiXCR, one entry per CDR3 protein. The sample lists around 92,000 distinct CDR3 sequences; less than 14% were seen once. Sequenced here: whole blood, sampled in connection with sensitization to the hapten diphenylcyclopropenone (DPC). The receptor source for this set is a woman aged 55-69 years with alopecia areata. Some clones in this sample may be carry-over from other donors' samples.

This clonotype has just a few counts. The chain carries TRBV2 and TRBJ1-5; D is possibly TRBD1 (6 bases). This CDR3 comprises 12 residues. Germline V CDR1 and CDR2: SNHLY, FYNNEI. V was cut by 7 bases and J by 12 bases, with 16 bases left in between. The CDR3 spells CASTDEGEGQHF. The CDR3 nucleotides are TGTGCCAGCACCGACGAGGGGGAGGGCCAGCATTTT.

In this sample, this clonotype turned up many times. The chain joins TRBV20-1 to TRBJ2-3; D unresolved. Germline V gives CDR1 DFQATT, CDR2 SNEGSKA (reference sequence). V was clipped by 3 bases and J by 3 bases, with 7 bases between them. The CDR3 consists of 12 residues. CDR3 region: CSASQSTDTQYF. The CDR3, as DNA: TGCAGTGCTAGCCAGTCTACAGATACGCAGTATTTT.

The chain has TRBV7-2 and TRBJ2-7; 8 bases are a match to TRBD1. The V and J ends lost 6 bases and 3 bases, in that order; junction bases with no gene match: 10. This CDR3 has 15 residues. The germline CDR1 and CDR2 sequences are SGHTA and FQGNSA. The CDR3 reads CASSYGQGQGYEQYF. In DNA form, the CDR3 reads TGTGCCAGCAGTTATGGACAGGGTCAAGGCTACGAGCAGTACTTC.

This clonotype was detected only a few times. This chain uses TRBV10-3 with TRBJ2-3; D remains ambiguous. CDR1 is ENHRY, CDR2 SYGVKD, per germline. Trimming removed 6 bases from V and 4 bases from J, with 8 bases in between. The CDR3 is made up of 12 amino acids. The CDR3 spells CAISTAADTQYF. The CDR3 DNA is TGTGCCATCAGCACAGCCGCAGATACGCAGTATTTT.

This clonotype was seen repeatedly, ten times or more. The V call is TRBV6-4, the J call TRBJ2-3; a possible D gene is TRBD2 (6 bases). Germline loops: CDR1 MRHNA, CDR2 SNTAGT. The CDR3 is 14 residues long. V lost 3 bases and J lost 2, with 9 bases in between. The CDR3 sequence is CASSELADTDTQYF. In DNA form, the CDR3 reads TGTGCCAGCAGTGAACTAGCCGACACAGATACGCAGTATTTT.

This clonotype has just a few counts. The CDR3 DNA reads as TGTGCCAGCAGTGAGTGGAGGGGCGAAACTTCACCCCTCCACTTT. Translated, it gives CASSEWRGETSPLHF. This chain uses TRBV6-1 with TRBJ1-6; D may be TRBD1 (5 bases). V dropped 3 bases and J dropped 9 bases, with 15 bases sitting between them. The CDR3 loop spans 15 amino acids. Germline assignment: CDR1 MNHNS and CDR2 SASEGT.

The V call is TRBV3-1, the J call TRBJ1-1; unclear D gene. Germline CDR1 is LGHDT and CDR2 is YNNKEL (reference sequence). CDR3 size: 13 residues. Trimming took off 2 bases at V and 5 bases at J, with 9 bases between the two ends. The CDR3 loop is CASSQWAGTEAFF. DNA for the CDR3: TGTGCCAGCAGCCAATGGGCGGGAACTGAAGCTTTCTTT.

V gene TRBV30 combines with J gene TRBJ2-7; 7 nucleotides align to TRBD1. CDR3 size: 16 residues. Germline V gene data show CDR1 as GTSNPN and CDR2 as SVGIG (reference sequence). Germline trimming cut 2 bases from V and 3 bases from J; bases unmatched to any gene: 13. The CDR3 DNA is TGTGCCTGGAGTCCCCCGGACGCACAGGGGTTCTACGAGCAGTACTTC. Translation: CAWSPPDAQGFYEQYF.

Worth noting for this clonotype: It may be a read error: a sequence one base away is much more abundant. The chain uses TRBV7-2 and TRBJ2-7; 7 bases match TRBD2. V lost 4 bases to trimming and J lost 1 base; unmatched junction nucleotides: 4. This CDR3 has 14 residues. The germline V gene has CDR1 SGHTA and CDR2 FQGNSA. For the CDR3, the DNA is TGTGCCAGCAGCTCGGGGAGGGGTTCCTACGAGCAGTACTTC. This encodes CASSSGRGSYEQYF.

The table lists this clonotype with many counts. The chain recombines TRBV11-1 with TRBJ2-1; TRBD1 matches at 7 bases. This CDR3 is 16 amino acids long. Germline assignment: CDR1 SGHAT and CDR2 FQDESV (reference sequence). With V trimmed by 2 bases and J by 4 bases, 8 bases remained unmatched. The CDR3 spells CASSLRGRKAYNEQFF. In nucleotides, the CDR3 is TGTGCCAGCAGCTTAAGGGGGCGGAAGGCGTACAATGAGCAGTTCTTC.

This clonotype was counted at least ten times. The CDR3 is CASSPGRGRNTEAFF. CDR3 DNA: TGTGCCAGCAGCCCCGGCCGGGGGCGGAACACTGAAGCTTTCTTT. V gene TRBV5-8 combines with J gene TRBJ1-1, with D possibly TRBD1 on 6 matching bases. This CDR3 is 15 amino acids long. Looked up from germline, CDR1 is SGHTS and CDR2 is YDEGEE. Trimming stripped 4 bases from V and 1 base from J, with 14 bases between.

This clonotype was seen many times. The gene calls are TRBV11-2 and TRBJ1-2, with D tentatively TRBD1 (5 bases). The length of the CDR3 is 15 residues. Trimming left V 5 bases short and J 4 bases short, with 17 bases between. Looked up from germline, CDR1 is SGHAT and CDR2 is FQNNGV. CDR3 protein: CASSAGRGGSYGYTF. The DNA for the CDR3 is TGTGCCAGCAGCGCCGGAAGGGGCGGTAGCTATGGCTACACCTTC.

In this sample, this clonotype turned up many times. The V gene is TRBV5-5, the J gene TRBJ1-1, with a tentative D call TRBD1 (5 bases). V lost 0 bases, J lost 2 bases, and 8 bases lay in between. The CDR3 length is 14 residues. In germline, CDR1 is SGHKS, CDR2 YYEKEE (reference sequence). CDR3 bases: TGTGCCAGCAGCTTGGGGGGCCAAAACACTGAAGCTTTCTTT. This gives the protein CASSLGGQNTEAFF.

The chain couples TRBV7-9 to TRBJ2-2; D is unresolved. The CDR3 covers 14 residues. CDR1 is SEHNR and CDR2 is FQNEAQ in the germline V gene (reference sequence). The V and J ends lost 9 bases and 0 bases respectively, with 11 bases between them. The CDR3 region is CARIGRTNTGELFF. The CDR3 nucleotides read TGTGCCAGGATAGGACGGACGAACACCGGGGAGCTGTTTTTT.

This clonotype occurred a few times. CDR3 amino acids: CASSQSVAQEAFF. In DNA, the CDR3 is TGTGCCAGCAGCCAAAGCGTTGCGCAGGAAGCTTTCTTT. This chain connects TRBV3-1 to TRBJ1-1; D ambiguous. Germline CDR1 is LGHDT and CDR2 is YNNKEL (reference sequence). Trimming stripped 2 bases from V and 8 bases from J, with 12 bases between. The CDR3 has 13 residues.

This clonotype was recorded a few times. This chain joins TRBV27 and TRBJ2-7, with 8 bases lining up with TRBD2. Germline V gives CDR1 MNHEY, CDR2 SMNVEV (reference sequence). The CDR3 runs to 15 residues. Germline trimming cut 7 bases from V and 2 bases from J; bases unmatched to any gene: 10. The CDR3 nucleotides read TGTGCCAGCACCGCGGGGGGATTGGGAACCTACGAGCAGTACTTC. Protein product: CASTAGGLGTYEQYF.

This CDR3 is CASSLGQISYEQYF. CDR3 DNA: TGTGCCAGCAGCTTGGGACAGATCTCCTACGAGCAGTACTTC. The chain uses TRBV9 and TRBJ2-7; 7 positions match TRBD1. The germline gives CDR1 SGDLS, CDR2 YYNGEE. V trimming: 4 bases; J trimming: 0 bases; junction bases outside the gene matches: 4. The CDR3 is 14 residues long.

This clonotype was counted at least ten times. The V and J genes are TRBV30 and TRBJ2-2; 13 bases map to TRBD2. With 1 base clipped from V and 5 bases from J, the junction kept 1 base outside the gene matches. The CDR3 has 15 amino acids. Germline values: CDR1 GTSNPN, CDR2 SVGIG (reference sequence). CDR3 coding DNA: TGTGCCTGGAGTGCACTAGCGGGGGGGACCGGGGAGCTGTTTTTT. Translation: CAWSALAGGTGELFF.

This clonotype was counted ten times or more. The gene calls are TRBV4-1 and TRBJ1-5; no reliable D call. The CDR3 covers 16 residues. V shed 0 bases and J shed 2 bases, with 11 bases lying between them. Germline V gene sequence: CDR1 MGHRA, CDR2 YSYEKL. As DNA, the CDR3 is TGCGCCAGCAGCCAAGACGGAGAGTCTGGCAATCAGCCCCAGCATTTT. Translated: CASSQDGESGNQPQHF.

This clonotype was seen only a few times. The V call is TRBV20-1, the J call TRBJ2-1; a weak D match, TRBD2 (6 bases). The CDR3 totals 14 residues. Per the germline V gene, CDR1 is DFQATT and CDR2 is SNEGSKA (reference sequence). Trimming left V 1 base short and J 5 bases short, with 12 bases between. CDR3: CSARAQPSDNEQFF. CDR3 coding DNA: TGCAGTGCTAGAGCCCAGCCTAGCGACAATGAGCAGTTCTTC.

The rearrangement joins TRBV19 to TRBJ2-7; D is unresolved. There are 13 residues in the CDR3. Germline CDR1 and CDR2: LNHDA and SQIVND (reference sequence). The V end lost 3 bases, the J end lost 3 bases, and 9 bases lay between the germline ends. The CDR3, as DNA: TGTGCCAGTAGTATCTTGGGCAACTACGAGCAGTACTTC. Translation: CASSILGNYEQYF.

This rearrangement joins TRBV9 to TRBJ2-7, with a tentative D call TRBD1 (6 bases). Trimming left V 3 bases short and J 0 bases short, with 10 bases between. CDR3 length: 14 residues. Germline lookup yields CDR1 SGDLS and CDR2 YYNGEE. The CDR3 nucleotides are TGTGCCAGCAGCGGAAACAGGGACTCCTACGAGCAGTACTTC. Its protein is CASSGNRDSYEQYF. The whole variable domain, remainder taken from reference TRBV9 and TRBJ2-7, is DSGVTQTPKHLITATGQRVTLRCSPRSGDLSVYWYQQSLDQGLQFLIQYYNGEERAKGNILERFSAQQFPDLHSELNLSSLELGDSALYFCASSGNRDSYEQYFGPGTRLTVT.